Below are 8 T cell receptor beta chains sequenced from a single sample in a study of CD8 T cells in Susac syndrome. It was with random hexamers that roughly 0.45 to 1 ug RNA was reverse transcribed. TCRdb independently ran MiXCR on the immunoSEQ multiplex PCR reads; one entry per CDR3 protein. The table lists 130,000 or so distinct CDR3 sequences, roughly 95% of them singletons. Source material: CD4+ T cells from PBMCs. The receptors originated from a human donor with multiple sclerosis.

The rearrangement uses TRBV20-1 and TRBJ1-1; tentative D call: TRBD1 (5 bases). V was cut by 3 bases and J by 5 bases, with 10 bases left in between. This CDR3 has 12 amino acids. Germline V CDR1 and CDR2: DFQATT, SNEGSKA (reference sequence). The CDR3 protein is CSARSGITEAFF. The DNA for the CDR3 is TGCAGTGCTAGGTCAGGGATTACTGAAGCTTTCTTT.

The genes are TRBV20-1 and TRBJ2-5; D possibly corresponds to TRBD2 (5 bases). V dropped 3 bases and J dropped 0 bases, with 5 bases sitting between them. Germline lookup yields CDR1 DFQATT and CDR2 SNEGSKA (reference sequence). This CDR3 contains 12 residues. The CDR3 loop reads CSASGNQETQYF. The CDR3 nucleotides are TGCAGTGCTAGCGGGAACCAAGAGACCCAGTACTTC.

The chain combines TRBV4-3 with TRBJ2-1, with TRBD2 matching over 8 bases. Germline trimming cut 1 base from V and 1 base from J; bases unmatched to any gene: 3. The germline V gene has CDR1 LGHNA and CDR2 YSLEER. The CDR3 loop spans 16 amino acids. The CDR3 sequence: CASSQGVAGSYNEQFF. CDR3 DNA sequence: TGCGCCAGCAGCCAAGGCGTAGCGGGGTCCTACAATGAGCAGTTCTTC.

The V gene is TRBV12-3 or TRBV12-4, the J gene TRBJ1-6; 7 positions agree with TRBD1. The CDR3 is 14 residues long. J was trimmed by 7 bases and V by 2 bases; bases with no gene match: 2. The CDR3 region has the DNA TGTGCCAGCAGTTTACCCAGGGGGAATTCACCCCTCCACTTT. It specifies CASSLPRGNSPLHF.

The chain joins TRBV13 to TRBJ2-1; possibly TRBD2 for D (6 bases). Germline V gene lookup returns CDR1 PRHDT and CDR2 FYEKMQ (reference sequence). There are 19 residues in the CDR3. Trimming removed 4 bases from V and 0 bases from J, with 22 bases in between. The CDR3 DNA is TGTGCCAGCAGCTCTCAGTATCGACGGGAGAGAAGCTCCTACAATGAGCAGTTCTTC. It encodes CASSSQYRRERSSYNEQFF. Combining the CDR3 with reference TRBV13 and TRBJ2-1 gives the whole variable domain AAGVIQSPRHLIKEKRETATLKCYPIPRHDTVYWYQQGPGQDPQFLISFYEKMQSDKGSIPDRFSAQQFSDYHSELNMSSLELGDSALYFCASSSQYRRERSSYNEQFFGPGTRLTVL.

The rearrangement links TRBV29-1 to TRBJ2-1; 9 nucleotides agree with TRBD1. V gave up 7 bases and J gave up 6 bases; unmatched junction bases: 10. CDR1 and CDR2 from the germline V gene are SQVTM and ANQGSEA. The length of the CDR3 is 14 residues. The CDR3 nucleotides are TGCAGCGCCGGGAACAGGGGGCTGGTCAATGAGCAGTTCTTC. Protein: CSAGNRGLVNEQFF.

The chain employs TRBV20-1 and TRBJ2-1, with 8 positions matching TRBD2. Germline CDR1 DFQATT, CDR2 SNEGSKA (reference sequence). The CDR3 is 15 amino acids. The V gene end was trimmed by 3 bases and the J gene end by 5 bases; junction bases not matched to a gene: 9. CDR3 sequence reads: CSASLREAPHNEQFF. The CDR3 bases are TGCAGTGCTAGTTTGCGGGAGGCTCCCCACAATGAGCAGTTCTTC.

The CDR3 DNA is TGTGCCAGCAGCCAAGTTGAATTAGCGGGAGTAGGAGAGACCCAGTACTTC. It yields the protein CASSQVELAGVGETQYF. The chain is built from TRBV4-2 and TRBJ2-5, with 9 nucleotides matching TRBD2. V lost 1 base and J lost 4; bases outside the gene matches: 10. The CDR3 totals 17 residues. CDR1 and CDR2 from the germline V gene are LGHNA and YNFKEQ.